Included here is one T cell receptor (beta chain) sequence, with context. Time point noted: cycle 4 day 1 (C4D1), after five to seven weeks of nivolumab. Every one of the patients relapsed after autologous stem cell transplantation (brentuximab vedotin exposure was variable). The repertoire was sequenced with immunoSEQ multiplex PCR; TCRdb's copy has only in-frame clones and lacks some. The data hold 25,000 to 35,000 clones, with around 79% observed a single time. These data belong to a study of PD-1 blockade in classical Hodgkin lymphoma. Sequenced material: peripheral blood mononuclear cells (PBMCs), taken before the fourth cycle of nivolumab. The clonotype comes from a human donor with classical Hodgkin lymphoma.

CDR3 nucleotide sequence: TGTGCCAGCAGCTTGGTCAGGGGCGGGTCCAATGAGCAGTTCTTC. This encodes CASSLVRGGSNEQFF. The chain recombines TRBV7-2 with TRBJ2-1, with D tentatively TRBD1 (6 bases). This CDR3 has 15 amino acids. V lost 3 bases and J 6 bases, leaving 15 bases between the germline ends. Germline V gene lookup returns CDR1 SGHTA and CDR2 FQGNSA. Full variable domain (rest looked up from reference TRBV7-2 and TRBJ2-1): GAGVSQSPSNKVTEKGKDVELRCDPISGHTALYWYRQSLGQGLEFLIYFQGNSAPDKSGLPSDRFSAERTGGSVSTLTIQRTQQEDSAVYLCASSLVRGGSNEQFFGPGTRLTVL.